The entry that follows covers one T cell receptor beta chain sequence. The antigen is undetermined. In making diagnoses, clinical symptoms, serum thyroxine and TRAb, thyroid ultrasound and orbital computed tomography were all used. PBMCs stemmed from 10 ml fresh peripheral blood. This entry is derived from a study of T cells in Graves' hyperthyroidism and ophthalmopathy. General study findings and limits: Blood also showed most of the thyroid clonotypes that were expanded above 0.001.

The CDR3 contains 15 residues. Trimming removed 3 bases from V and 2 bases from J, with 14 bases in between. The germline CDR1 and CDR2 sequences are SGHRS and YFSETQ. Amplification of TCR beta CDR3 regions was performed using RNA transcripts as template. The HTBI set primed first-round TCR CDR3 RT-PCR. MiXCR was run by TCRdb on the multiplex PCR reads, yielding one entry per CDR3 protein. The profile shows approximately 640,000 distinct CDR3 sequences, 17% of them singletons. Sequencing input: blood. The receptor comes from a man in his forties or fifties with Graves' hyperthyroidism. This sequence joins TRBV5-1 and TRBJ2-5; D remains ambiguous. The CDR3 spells CASSSNSNFQETQYF. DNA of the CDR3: TGCGCCAGCAGCTCCAACAGCAACTTTCAAGAGACCCAGTACTTC.